A single sample is the source of the 22 T cell receptor beta chains below, sequenced in a study of T cell changes during pregnancy in multiple sclerosis. The repertoire was sequenced with immunoSEQ multiplex PCR; TCRdb's copy has only in-frame clones and lacks some. This sample yields more than 25,000 clones, of which approximately 89% are seen a single time; 6.5% to 7.5% belongs to the top ten. The sequences come from CD8+ T cells from peripheral blood mononuclear cells, collected after pregnancy. These receptors all come from a female donor with multiple sclerosis, enrolled in a pregnancy study.

This chain links TRBV6-5 with TRBJ2-1; possibly TRBD1 for D (6 bases). Germline V lookup: CDR1 MNHEY, CDR2 SVGAGI. With 0 bases removed from V and 4 bases from J, the gap between germline ends came to 13 bases. This CDR3 is built from 16 residues. In DNA, the CDR3 is TGTGCCAGCAGTTACTCGGCAGGGGACCTTTACAATGAGCAGTTCTTC. Its translation is CASSYSAGDLYNEQFF.

V usage is TRBV5-4 and J usage is TRBJ2-3; TRBD2 aligns across 13 bases. Germline V gives CDR1 SGHNT, CDR2 YYREEE (reference sequence). Trimming cost V 3 bases and J 5 bases; bases outside gene matches: 6. CDR3 length: 16 amino acids. CDR3 region: CASSSWTSGSGDTQYF. The CDR3 DNA reads TGTGCCAGCAGCTCCTGGACTAGCGGGAGTGGAGATACGCAGTATTTT.

V and J are TRBV18 and TRBJ2-7; 7 bases line up with TRBD2. CDR3 length: 14 residues. Germline loops: CDR1 KGHSH, CDR2 LQKENI. The V segment lost 8 bases and the J segment 0 bases; nucleotides outside the gene matches: 7. Here the CDR3 DNA reads TGTGCCAGCGCTGATAGCGGGCTCTCCTACGAGCAGTACTTC. As protein: CASADSGLSYEQYF. Full variable domain (outside the CDR3, taken from reference TRBV18 and TRBJ2-7): NAGVMQNPRHLVRRRGQEARLRCSPMKGHSHVYWYRQLPEEGLKFMVYLQKENIIDESGMPKERFSAEFPKEGPSILRIQQVVRGDSAAYFCASADSGLSYEQYFGPGTRLTVT.

This clone qualifies as large (0.1 to 1%). CDR3 region: CASSLGLAGVYEQYF. Here the CDR3 DNA reads TGTGCCAGCAGTTTGGGACTAGCGGGAGTCTACGAGCAGTACTTC. This sequence joins TRBV27 and TRBJ2-7; 14 bases map to TRBD2. This CDR3 has 15 amino acids. Per the germline V gene, CDR1 is MNHEY and CDR2 is SMNVEV (reference sequence). The V gene end was trimmed by 3 bases and the J gene end by 3 bases; junction bases not matched to a gene: 1.

The genes are TRBV27 and TRBJ1-2; 9 nucleotides match TRBD1. CDR3 length equals 13 residues. V lost 6 bases to trimming and J lost 8 bases; unmatched junction nucleotides: 7. From germline, CDR1 is MNHEY and CDR2 SMNVEV (reference sequence). CDR3 bases: TGTGCCAGCAGGGACAGGGGTCTGAGCGGCTACACCTTC. Its protein product is CASRDRGLSGYTF.

This chain links TRBV5-5 with TRBJ2-7; the D gene is possibly TRBD1 (6 bases). The germline V gene encodes CDR1 SGHKS and CDR2 YYEKEE (reference sequence). This CDR3 has 14 amino acids. The V and J ends lost 0 bases and 6 bases respectively, with 13 bases between them. In nucleotides, the CDR3 is TGTGCCAGCAGCTTGGGTCAGGGGCCCCTCGAGCAGTACTTC. Protein product: CASSLGQGPLEQYF.

The CDR3 reads CATSPSGLAGVGEQFF. Here the CDR3 DNA reads TGTGCCACCAGCCCATCAGGACTAGCGGGAGTCGGTGAGCAGTTCTTC. The gene calls are TRBV15 and TRBJ2-1; 13 bases line up with TRBD2. J lost 9 bases, V lost 5 bases, and 10 bases had no gene match. This CDR3 is 16 amino acids long. Germline V CDR1 and CDR2: LNHNV, YYDKDF (reference sequence).

V usage is TRBV5-1 and J usage is TRBJ2-1; 12 bases line up with TRBD2. Germline CDR1 and CDR2: SGHRS and YFSETQ. V gave up 2 bases and J gave up 6 bases; unmatched junction bases: 6. This CDR3 has 16 amino acids. The CDR3 coding sequence is TGCGCCAGCAGCTTATCCACTAGCGGGAGGTTCAATGAGCAGTTCTTC. This codes for CASSLSTSGRFNEQFF.

CDR3 coding DNA: TGCGCCAGCAGCCAAACTGGGACTAGCGGTTACAATGAGCAGTTCTTC. Residues: CASSQTGTSGYNEQFF. This chain uses TRBV4-3 with TRBJ2-1; 11 nucleotides agree with TRBD2. This CDR3 spans 16 amino acids. Per the germline V gene, CDR1 is LGHNA and CDR2 is YSLEER. J lost 4 bases, V lost 2 bases, and 4 bases had no gene match.

The V gene is TRBV4-3, the J gene TRBJ2-1; TRBD2 aligns across 10 bases. V was pared by 0 bases and J by 9 bases, with 11 bases of the junction left unmatched. The CDR3 extends over 17 amino acids. CDR1 and CDR2 (germline): LGHNA, YSLEER. CDR3 sequence (DNA): TGCGCCAGCAGCCAAGATGCCAGCGGGAGGGCCAGGGTTGAGCAGTTCTTC. This translates into CASSQDASGRARVEQFF.

The V call is TRBV4-3, the J call TRBJ1-3; no definite D call. Germline V CDR1 and CDR2: LGHNA, YSLEER. The CDR3 extends over 17 amino acids. Trimming cost V 0 bases and J 0 bases, with 12 bases left between them. CDR3 residues: CASSQDAQDYSGNTIYF. The CDR3 DNA reads as TGCGCCAGCAGCCAAGATGCCCAGGATTACTCTGGAAACACCATATATTTT.

The chain couples TRBV6-4 to TRBJ2-1; D unclear. The CDR3 has 13 residues. The ends were cut back, 2 bases at V and 5 bases at J, with 7 bases in the middle. The germline gives CDR1 MRHNA, CDR2 SNTAGT. CDR3 amino acids: CASSDTQNNEQFF. In DNA form, the CDR3 reads TGTGCCAGCAGTGACACGCAGAACAATGAGCAGTTCTTC.

V is TRBV28 and J is TRBJ1-2, with TRBD1 identical over 9 bases. Per germline, CDR1 MDHEN and CDR2 SYDVKM. V shed 2 bases, J shed 7 bases, and the junction held 5 bases outside the gene matches. The CDR3 totals 14 residues. The chain's CDR3 is CASSLARTGVGYTF. In DNA, the CDR3 is TGTGCCAGCAGTTTAGCCCGGACAGGGGTTGGCTACACCTTC.

The chain employs TRBV27 and TRBJ2-1; 12 nucleotides agree with TRBD2. Germline V CDR1 and CDR2: MNHEY, SMNVEV (reference sequence). This CDR3 comprises 15 residues. V dropped 6 bases and J dropped 6; count of bases not matched to a gene: 6. CDR3 DNA sequence: TGTGCCAGCAGCGCTAGCGGGAGGGCCTTCAATGAGCAGTTCTTC. Translating gives CASSASGRAFNEQFF.

The chain links TRBV7-9 to TRBJ2-1, with TRBD2 identical over 7 bases. The V gene end was trimmed by 2 bases and the J gene end by 5 bases; junction bases not matched to a gene: 3. In germline, CDR1 is SEHNR, CDR2 FQNEAQ (reference sequence). CDR3 size: 14 residues. CDR3 sequence: CASSLPTSDNEQFF. The CDR3 DNA reads TGTGCCAGCAGCTTACCAACTAGCGACAATGAGCAGTTCTTC.

The rearrangement links TRBV19 to TRBJ2-7; D is unresolved. Germline CDR1 is LNHDA and CDR2 is SQIVND (reference sequence). This CDR3 region has 14 residues. Deletions cut 1 base from V and 0 bases from J, with 7 bases between. CDR3 sequence: CASSIGGSSYEQYF. CDR3 DNA sequence: TGTGCCAGTAGTATAGGTGGCAGCTCCTACGAGCAGTACTTC.

The rearrangement joins TRBV28 to TRBJ2-3; 16 nucleotides align to TRBD2. Germline V CDR1 and CDR2: MDHEN, SYDVKM. V was pared by 6 bases and J by 3 bases, with 6 bases of the junction left unmatched. The length of the CDR3 is 17 residues. CDR3 sequence (DNA): TGTGCCAGCAGCCCGTGGGGACTAGCGGGAGGGACAGATACGCAGTATTTT. Encoded protein: CASSPWGLAGGTDTQYF. The entire variable domain, with the rest obtained from reference TRBV28 and TRBJ2-3, is as follows: DVKVTQSSRYLVKRTGEKVFLECVQDMDHENMFWYRQDPGLGLRLIYFSYDVKMKEKGDIPEGYSVSREKKERFSLILESASTNQTSMYLCASSPWGLAGGTDTQYFGPGTRLTVL.

The CDR3 here is CASSQKTSAYNEQFF. Written as DNA, the CDR3 is TGCGCCAGCAGCCAAAAGACTAGCGCCTACAATGAGCAGTTCTTC. The chain employs TRBV4-3 and TRBJ2-1; 8 bases fit TRBD2. The CDR3 consists of 15 residues. V gave up 2 bases and J gave up 2 bases; unmatched junction bases: 2. Per the germline V gene, CDR1 is LGHNA and CDR2 is YSLEER.

The chain links TRBV29-1 to TRBJ2-7; 7 bases are shared with TRBD1. V was clipped by 6 bases and J by 0 bases; unmatched bases: 2. The CDR3 totals 12 residues. The germline V gene has CDR1 SQVTM and CDR2 ANQGSEA. The CDR3 protein is CSVWDSSYEQYF. The CDR3 DNA sequence: TGCAGCGTCTGGGACAGCTCCTACGAGCAGTACTTC.

The chain couples TRBV7-9 to TRBJ2-2; TRBD1 might be the D (7 bases). Between the trimmed V and J ends, which lost 7 bases and 6 bases, there was a span of 18 bases. The CDR3 contains 15 residues. Per the germline V gene, CDR1 is SEHNR and CDR2 is FQNEAQ (reference sequence). The CDR3, as DNA: TGTGCCAGCAAGGACAGGAGGGATGAGGCCGGGGAGCTGTTTTTT. Amino acid sequence: CASKDRRDEAGELFF.

This sequence joins TRBV30 and TRBJ2-7; 9 nucleotides align to TRBD2. The germline CDR1 and CDR2 sequences are GTSNPN and SVGIG (reference sequence). The CDR3 covers 15 residues. The V gene end was trimmed by 2 bases and the J gene end by 3 bases; junction bases not matched to a gene: 8. The CDR3 nucleotides are TGTGCCTGGAGTAGCCATAGCGGGAGCGGCTACGAGCAGTACTTC. This sequence encodes CAWSSHSGSGYEQYF.

V and J are TRBV7-3 and TRBJ2-1; 12 bases match TRBD2. The CDR3 runs 15 residues. Germline CDR1 and CDR2: SGHTA and FQGTGA. With 5 bases clipped from V and 6 bases from J, the junction kept 5 bases outside the gene matches. CDR3 DNA: TGTGCCAGCAGCCTGGTACTAGCGGGAGGCAATGAGCAGTTCTTC. Its protein product is CASSLVLAGGNEQFF.